Below are 14 T cell receptor beta chains sequenced from a single sample in a study of T cell clonality in common variable immunodeficiency (dated by TCRdb to between 2014 and 2017). Library preparation used the immunoSEQ multiplex PCR assay. TCRdb provides this immuneACCESS table in a form limited to in-frame rearrangements. Some clones are lacking; in checked studies, under half of them reflect an unresolved V gene, and why the rest are absent is not known. There are 55,000 to 65,000 clones in this sample, and none of them is a singleton. Approximately 1.6% of the sample rests with the top ten. The sample comprised peripheral blood mononuclear cells. The receptors stem from a person aged 18 to 75 in good health.

Many counts were recorded for this clone. The read ends 3 residues before the CDR3 terminus; that terminus is restored from the germline J gene. The V call is TRBV3-1 (or the pseudogene TRBV3-2), the J call TRBJ2-1; the match to TRBD2 covers 11 bases. Trimming removed 4 bases from V and 2 bases from J; junction bases left unmatched: 16. Per germline, CDR1 LGHDT and CDR2 YNNKEL (reference sequence). The CDR3 is 20 residues long. The DNA read from the CDR3 is TGTGCCAGCAGCCCCATAGCGGGAGGGCATGGGCTTAGAGCCTACAATGAG. As protein: CASSPIAGGHGLRAYNE. The CDR3 in full is CASSPIAGGHGLRAYNEQFF.

This clone was counted ten times or more. Read coverage stops 3 residues before the CDR3 terminus; the germline J gene supplies the remainder. This sequence joins TRBV2 and TRBJ2-3, with 9 bases identical to TRBD2. The CDR3 is 14 amino acids. The germline V gene encodes CDR1 SNHLY and CDR2 FYNNEI. J gave up 4 bases and V 2 bases, and 1 base lay outside the gene matches. The CDR3 DNA, read in part, is TGTGCCAGCAGTGAATCTAGCGGGGCAGATACG. As protein: CASSESSGADT. The full CDR3 is CASSESSGADTQYF.

In this sample, this clone turned up many times. With the read ending 3 residues before the CDR3 end, the germline J gene is used to fill in that end. The chain employs TRBV4-2 and TRBJ2-6, with D uncertain. This CDR3 is built from 16 residues. Germline lookup yields CDR1 LGHNA and CDR2 YNFKEQ. The V and J ends lost 0 bases and 2 bases respectively, with 8 bases between them. The DNA read from the CDR3 is TGTGCCAGCAGCCAAGATGAAGCCCCTGGGGCCAACGTC. It specifies CASSQDEAPGANV. The CDR3 in full is CASSQDEAPGANVLTF.

This clone came up many times. The missing CDR3 end, 3 residues past where the read stops, is filled in from the germline J gene. J is TRBJ2-2 and V is TRBV30; tentatively, D is TRBD1 (5 bases). Trimming removed 1 base from V and 1 base from J, with 13 bases in between. The germline V gene has CDR1 GTSNPN and CDR2 SVGIG (reference sequence). The CDR3 has 16 amino acids. The sequenced CDR3 bases are TGTGCCTGGAGTGATCAGGGCTGGGGGAACACCGGGGAG. Its translation is CAWSDQGWGNTGE. The full CDR3 is CAWSDQGWGNTGELFF.

This clone was counted at least ten times. The observed sequence ends 3 residues before the CDR3 terminus, with the missing tail filled in from the germline J gene. This rearrangement joins TRBV20-1 to TRBJ2-1; D remains ambiguous. The germline V and J ends were trimmed by 1 base and 2 bases, with 9 bases remaining between them. The germline V gene has CDR1 DFQATT and CDR2 SNEGSKA (reference sequence). The CDR3 has 14 amino acids. CDR3 bases read: TGCAGTGCTAGAGTACTCTCGGCCTACAATGAG. It encodes CSARVLSAYNE. The entire CDR3 reads CSARVLSAYNEQFF.

This clone was seen ten or more times. The read ends 3 residues shy of where the CDR3 ends; the end is completed using the germline J gene. The rearrangement links TRBV12-3 or TRBV12-4 to TRBJ1-1; D unresolved. V was pared by 9 bases and J by 5 bases, with 7 bases between. The CDR3 consists of 10 residues. The DNA read from the CDR3 is TGTGCCAGTATGCGGACTGAA. It encodes CASMRTE. The whole CDR3 region reads CASMRTEAFF.

This clone was found many times. The observed sequence ends 3 residues before the CDR3 terminus, with the missing tail filled in from the germline J gene. The chain couples TRBV18 to TRBJ1-5; D remains ambiguous. The germline V gene encodes CDR1 KGHSH and CDR2 LQKENI. This CDR3 is 14 amino acids long. The V end was cut by 3 bases, the J end by 2 bases, with 8 bases between. The part of the CDR3 DNA that was read is TGTGCCAGCTCACCTCTCGGGGGCAATCAGCCC. Protein product: CASSPLGGNQP. The CDR3 in its entirety is CASSPLGGNQPQHF.

Details on this clone: The read stops 3 residues short of the end of the CDR3; the missing end is completed from the germline J gene. This chain links TRBV30 with TRBJ2-4, with 7 bases identical to TRBD1. Germline lookup yields CDR1 GTSNPN and CDR2 SVGIG (reference sequence). The CDR3 length is 14 residues. CDR3 protein: CAWREGGAGYGQYF. The sequenced part of the CDR3 DNA is TGTGCCTGGAGAGAAGGGGGCGCGGGCTATGGT.

In this sample, this clone turned up many times. The read ends 3 residues before the CDR3 terminus; that terminus is restored from the germline J gene. V gene TRBV6-2 or TRBV6-3 combines with J gene TRBJ2-4; D is undetermined. Per the germline V gene, CDR1 is MNHEY and CDR2 is SVGEGT. The CDR3 covers 13 residues. Trimming left V 7 bases short and J 0 bases short, with 7 bases between. CDR3 sequence reads: CASINLAKNIQYF. The DNA read from the CDR3 is TGTGCCAGCATCAACTTAGCCAAAAACATT.

This clone was found many times. The CDR3 is cut off 3 residues early in the read; its end comes from the germline J gene. The chain is built from TRBV7-2 and TRBJ1-2; D not resolved. CDR3 length equals 13 residues. CDR1 and CDR2 from the germline V gene are SGHTA and FQGNSA. Here the CDR3 reads CASSPLHRAGYTF. The CDR3 DNA, read in part, is TGTGCCAGCAGCCCCCTCCACCGAGCCGGC.

With respect to this clone: Coverage ceases 3 residues before the CDR3 finishes, and the germline J gene fills in the end. The chain carries TRBV2 and TRBJ1-5; D gene ambiguous. This CDR3 has 13 residues. Germline V gene data show CDR1 as SNHLY and CDR2 as FYNNEI. V was shortened by 7 bases and J by 4 bases, with 11 bases between the two germline ends. Partial CDR3 DNA: TGTGCCAGCAAAATAGGGTTAAATCAGCCC. Its protein product is CASKIGLNQP. The entire CDR3 protein is CASKIGLNQPQHF.

This clone was detected many times. The CDR3 extends 3 residues past the end of the read, so its final part is completed from the germline J gene. The genes are TRBV13 and TRBJ1-4; the D is unclear. The germline V gene has CDR1 PRHDT and CDR2 FYEKMQ (reference sequence). This CDR3 contains 15 residues. Deletions cut 0 bases from V and 4 bases from J, with 9 bases between. The CDR3: CASSLGHSLNEKLFF. The CDR3 bases that were read are TGTGCCAGCAGCTTAGGGCACAGCCTTAATGAAAAA.

In this sample, this clone turned up many times. CDR3 in amino acids: CASSSGLAVTDTQYF. The covered CDR3 bases are TGCGCCAGCAGCTCGGGACTAGCGGTCACAGATACG. This chain joins TRBV10-1 and TRBJ2-3, with 11 positions matching TRBD2. The read falls 3 residues short of the CDR3 end, and the missing part is taken from the germline J gene. V gave up 6 bases and J gave up 2 bases; unmatched junction bases: 4. The CDR3 covers 15 residues. The germline gives CDR1 WNHNN, CDR2 SYGVQD (reference sequence).

This clone has a count of ten or more. The CDR3 end is not reached by the read, which stops 3 residues before it; the germline J gene fills it in. V and J are TRBV18 and TRBJ1-2; a weak D match, TRBD1 (5 bases). The CDR3 is made up of 14 amino acids. Germline assignment: CDR1 KGHSH and CDR2 LQKENI. The CDR3 sequence is CASSPQGSTDTYTF. The CDR3 DNA, read in part, is TGTGCCAGCTCACCCCAGGGATCTACGGATACG.